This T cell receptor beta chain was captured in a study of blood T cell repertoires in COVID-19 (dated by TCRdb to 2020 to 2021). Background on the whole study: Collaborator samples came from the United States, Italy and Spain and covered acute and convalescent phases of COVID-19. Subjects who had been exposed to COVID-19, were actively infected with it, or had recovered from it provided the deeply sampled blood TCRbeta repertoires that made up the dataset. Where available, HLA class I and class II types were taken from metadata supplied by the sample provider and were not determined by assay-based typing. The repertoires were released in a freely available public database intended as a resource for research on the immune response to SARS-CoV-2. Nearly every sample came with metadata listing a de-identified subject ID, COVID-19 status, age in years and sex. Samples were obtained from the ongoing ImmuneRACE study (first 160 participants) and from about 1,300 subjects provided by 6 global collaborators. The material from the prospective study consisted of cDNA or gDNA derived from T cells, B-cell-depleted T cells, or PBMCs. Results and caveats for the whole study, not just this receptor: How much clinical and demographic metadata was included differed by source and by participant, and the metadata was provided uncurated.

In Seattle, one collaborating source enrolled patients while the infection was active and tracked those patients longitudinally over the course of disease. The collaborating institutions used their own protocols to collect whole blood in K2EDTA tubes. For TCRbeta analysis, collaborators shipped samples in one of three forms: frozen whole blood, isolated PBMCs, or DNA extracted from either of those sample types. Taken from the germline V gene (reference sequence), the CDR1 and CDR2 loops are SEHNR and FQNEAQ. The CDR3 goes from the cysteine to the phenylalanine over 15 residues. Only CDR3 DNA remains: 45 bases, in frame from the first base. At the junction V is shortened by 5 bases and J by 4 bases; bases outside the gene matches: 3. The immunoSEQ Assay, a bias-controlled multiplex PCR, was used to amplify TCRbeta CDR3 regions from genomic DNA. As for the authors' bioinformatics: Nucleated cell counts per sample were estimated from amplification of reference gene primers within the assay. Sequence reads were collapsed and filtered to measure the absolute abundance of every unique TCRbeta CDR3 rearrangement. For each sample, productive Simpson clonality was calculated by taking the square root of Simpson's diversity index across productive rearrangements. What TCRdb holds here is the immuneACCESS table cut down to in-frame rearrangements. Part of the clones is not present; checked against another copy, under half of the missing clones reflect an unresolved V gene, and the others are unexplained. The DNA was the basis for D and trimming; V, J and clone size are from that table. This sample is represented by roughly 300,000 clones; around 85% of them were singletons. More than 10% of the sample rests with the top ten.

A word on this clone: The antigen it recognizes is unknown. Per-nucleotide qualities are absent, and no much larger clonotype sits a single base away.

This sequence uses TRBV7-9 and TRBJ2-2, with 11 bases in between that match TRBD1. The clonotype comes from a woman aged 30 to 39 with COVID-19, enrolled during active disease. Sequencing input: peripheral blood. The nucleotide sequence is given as TGTGCCAGCAGCCTGGGACAGGGGGGCACCGGGGAGCTGTTTTTT. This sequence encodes CASSLGQGGTGELFF.